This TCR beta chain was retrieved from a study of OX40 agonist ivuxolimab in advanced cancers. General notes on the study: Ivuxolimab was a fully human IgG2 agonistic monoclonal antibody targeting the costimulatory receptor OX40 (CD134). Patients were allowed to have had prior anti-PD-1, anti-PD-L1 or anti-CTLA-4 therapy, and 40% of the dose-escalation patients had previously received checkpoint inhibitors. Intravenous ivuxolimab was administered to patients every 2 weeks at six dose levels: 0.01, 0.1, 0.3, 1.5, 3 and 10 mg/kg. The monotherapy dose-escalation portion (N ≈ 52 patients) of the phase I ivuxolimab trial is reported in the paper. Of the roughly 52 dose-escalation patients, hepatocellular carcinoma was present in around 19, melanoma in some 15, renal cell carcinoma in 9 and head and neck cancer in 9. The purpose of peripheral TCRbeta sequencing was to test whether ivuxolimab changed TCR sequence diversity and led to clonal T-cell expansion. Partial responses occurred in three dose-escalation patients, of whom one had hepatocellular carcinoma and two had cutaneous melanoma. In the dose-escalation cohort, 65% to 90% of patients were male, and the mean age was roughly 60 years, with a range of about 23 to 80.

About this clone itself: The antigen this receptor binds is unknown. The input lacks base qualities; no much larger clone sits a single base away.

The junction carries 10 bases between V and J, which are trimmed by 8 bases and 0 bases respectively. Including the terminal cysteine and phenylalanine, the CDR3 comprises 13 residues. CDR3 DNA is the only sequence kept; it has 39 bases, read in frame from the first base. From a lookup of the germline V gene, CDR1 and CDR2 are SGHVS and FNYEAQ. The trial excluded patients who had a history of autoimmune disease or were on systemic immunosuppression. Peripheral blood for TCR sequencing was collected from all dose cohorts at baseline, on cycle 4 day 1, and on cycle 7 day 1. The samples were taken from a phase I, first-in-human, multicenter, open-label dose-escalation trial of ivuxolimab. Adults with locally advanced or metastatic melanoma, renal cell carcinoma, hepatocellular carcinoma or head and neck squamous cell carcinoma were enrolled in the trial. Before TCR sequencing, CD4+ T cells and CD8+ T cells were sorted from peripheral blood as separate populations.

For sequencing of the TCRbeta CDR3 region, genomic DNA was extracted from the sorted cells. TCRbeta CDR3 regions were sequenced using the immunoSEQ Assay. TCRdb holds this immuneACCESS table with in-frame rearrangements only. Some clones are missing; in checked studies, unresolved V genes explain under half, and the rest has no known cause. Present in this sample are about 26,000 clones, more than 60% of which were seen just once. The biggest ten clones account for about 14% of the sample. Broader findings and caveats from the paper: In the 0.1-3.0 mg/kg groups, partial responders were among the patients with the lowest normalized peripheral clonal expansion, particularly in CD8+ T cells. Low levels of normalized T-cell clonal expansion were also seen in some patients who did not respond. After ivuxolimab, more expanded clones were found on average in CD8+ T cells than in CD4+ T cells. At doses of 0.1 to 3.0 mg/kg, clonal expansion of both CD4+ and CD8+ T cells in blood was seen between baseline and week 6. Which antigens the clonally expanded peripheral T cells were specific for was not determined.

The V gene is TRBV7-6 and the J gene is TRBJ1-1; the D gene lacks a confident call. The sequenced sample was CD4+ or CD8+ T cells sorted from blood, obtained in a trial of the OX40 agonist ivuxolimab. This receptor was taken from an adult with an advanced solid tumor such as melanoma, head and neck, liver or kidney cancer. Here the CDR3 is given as CASGQEMNTEAFF. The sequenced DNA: TGTGCCAGCGGGCAGGAAATGAACACTGAAGCTTTCTTT.